This T cell receptor (beta chain) was identified in a study of T cell repertoires in cytomegalovirus infection. Across the whole study: The study used recently identified HLA-C-restricted and well-studied HLA-B-restricted CMV epitopes. It was the public TCR beta signatures that indicated both CMV infection and matching HLA type.

Germline CDR1 reads MNHEY; CDR2 reads SVGEGT. Unmatched junction bases numbered 4, after V lost 4 bases and J lost 3 bases. The CDR3 has 15 amino acids. Study-wide points: Clonotypes of TCR beta that were HLA-C-restricted and CMV-specific dominated the ex vivo response. There were carriers of CMV plus the relevant HLA, and cumulative public TCR beta family frequency identified them.

A single record per CDR3 protein comes from TCRdb applying MiXCR to the reads. The sample contains hundreds of thousands of distinct CDR3 sequences, over 25% of which appear only once. On this clonotype: Its antigen is unidentified.

The chain links TRBV6-2 or TRBV6-3 to TRBJ2-7, with 12 bases matching TRBD2. The TCR comes from a human donor in good health (CMV status not recorded). Some clones in this sample may be carry-over from other donors' samples. Source: cultured CD8+ T cells from PBMCs, taken from culture after CMV antigen stimulation. This CDR3 is CASSSSGGAFYEQYV. CDR3 sequence (DNA): TGTGCCAGCAGTTCTAGCGGGGGGGCATTCTACGAGCAGTACGTC.